This T cell receptor beta chain originates from a study of shared clonotypes between healthy human individuals. Study context: The study drew on a couple of women and a few men aged 18 to 49 as donors. Study-wide points: With four donors compared, around 5% of naive CD4 clonotypes were shared.

With respect to this clone: Its antigen remains unknown.

The study ran the assay at deep level. The authors loaded roughly 200 ng DNA, about 30,000 T cell genomes, into sorted-subset replicate PCRs. The repertoire was sequenced with immunoSEQ multiplex PCR; TCRdb's copy has only in-frame clones and lacks some. Counted here are approximately 400,000 clones, approximately 96% occurring once; the ten biggest clones make up 0.32%. The ends lost 1 base at V and 12 bases at J; junction bases unmatched: 11. The CDR3 loop spans 16 amino acids. The germline CDR1 and CDR2 sequences are SGHAT and FQDESV (reference sequence). The sequencing sample was made of memory CD8+ T cells sorted from blood. Described subset: CD45RO+ cells pooled with CCR7-negative TemRA cells. The receptor comes from a man aged 25-45 years in good health. The V and J genes are TRBV11-1 and TRBJ2-1, with 11 bases matching TRBD2. CDR3 sequence: CASSLVSLAGDVGQFF. The CDR3 region has the DNA TGTGCCAGCAGCTTAGTTTCACTAGCGGGAGACGTAGGGCAGTTCTTC. The full variable domain, its missing parts supplied by reference TRBV11-1 and TRBJ2-1, is EAEVAQSPRYKITEKSQAVAFWCDPISGHATLYWYRQILGQGPELLVQFQDESVVDDSQLPKDRFSAERLKGVDSTLKIQPAELGDSAMYLCASSLVSLAGDVGQFFGPGTRLTVL.